These 23 T cell receptor beta chains came from one sample sequenced in a study of cytomegalovirus exposure and HLA in healthy donors. Amplification used 60 Vbeta primers and 13 Jbeta primers. Repertoires were generated with immunoSEQ multiplex PCR, while TCRdb's copy carries only in-frame clones and drops some. Here the sample spans around 67,000 clones, 75% to 85% being singletons. The sample comprised PBMCs. The source of these receptors is a man aged 18 to 30 in good health and CMV-seropositive.

The chain combines TRBV7-2 with TRBJ1-1; no firm D call. Germline V lookup: CDR1 SGHTA, CDR2 FQGNSA. The CDR3 loop spans 13 amino acids. V lost 4 bases, J lost 2 bases, and 8 bases lay in between. The CDR3 sequence: CASSSGPNTEAFF. Written as DNA, the CDR3 is TGTGCCAGCAGCTCAGGTCCTAACACTGAAGCTTTCTTT.

The chain is built from TRBV7-2 and TRBJ1-4; 9 bases line up with TRBD1. Germline V gene lookup returns CDR1 SGHTA and CDR2 FQGNSA. Losses at the gene ends were 4 bases for V and 5 bases for J; bases not matched to a gene: 5. The CDR3 loop spans 15 amino acids. The CDR3 DNA reads TGTGCCAGCAGCTCCCGGACAGGGGAAAATGAAAAACTGTTTTTT. Translating gives CASSSRTGENEKLFF.

The rearrangement links TRBV12-5 to TRBJ2-5, with 8 bases fitting TRBD1. This CDR3 region has 15 residues. V dropped 5 bases and J dropped 10; count of bases not matched to a gene: 15. Looked up from germline, CDR1 is LGHNT and CDR2 is FRNRAP. The CDR3 DNA follows: TGTGCTAGTGGTCCCCCAAGGACAGGGTCGTCACGCCAGTACTTC. Its translation: CASGPPRTGSSRQYF.

The V gene is TRBV6-1, the J gene TRBJ1-5, with D perhaps TRBD1 (6 bases). The germline gives CDR1 MNHNS, CDR2 SASEGT. V was trimmed by 6 bases and J by 15 bases, leaving 21 bases between them. This CDR3 is 13 amino acids long. CDR3: CASSPDGKGGGHF. Written as DNA, the CDR3 is TGTGCCAGCAGCCCGGACGGGAAAGGGGGGGGGCATTTT.

The chain employs TRBV5-1 and TRBJ1-5; 9 nucleotides align to TRBD1. With V trimmed by 4 bases and J by 1 base, 3 bases remained unmatched. CDR3 size: 15 residues. Germline V lookup: CDR1 SGHRS, CDR2 YFSETQ. The CDR3 nucleotides read TGCGCCAGCAGCCCCGACAGGGGGAGCAATCAGCCCCAGCATTTT. Amino acid sequence: CASSPDRGSNQPQHF.

V is TRBV2 and J is TRBJ1-5, with TRBD1 identical over 10 bases. Germline values: CDR1 SNHLY, CDR2 FYNNEI. J was trimmed by 6 bases and V by 3 bases; bases with no gene match: 5. There are 15 residues in the CDR3. The DNA of the CDR3 is TGTGCCAGCAGTGACGGACAGGGGGAATTTCAGCCCCAGCATTTT. The encoded protein is CASSDGQGEFQPQHF.

This clone is labeled as medium-sized. The chain carries TRBV5-6 and TRBJ1-2; D is possibly TRBD1 (5 bases). In germline, CDR1 is SGHDT, CDR2 YYEEEE. The CDR3 extends over 14 amino acids. V was clipped by 4 bases and J by 2 bases, with 12 bases between them. The CDR3 nucleotides read TGTGCCAGCAGCCAAGGGGACTTCAACTATGGCTACACCTTC. This translates into CASSQGDFNYGYTF.

V usage is TRBV7-9 and J usage is TRBJ2-7, with D possibly being TRBD1 (6 bases). Trimming pared 5 bases from V and 3 bases from J, leaving 14 bases between. Per the germline V gene, CDR1 is SEHNR and CDR2 is FQNEAQ (reference sequence). The CDR3 covers 14 residues. In nucleotides, the CDR3 is TGTGCCAGCAGCGCCGGACAACAGGGCTACGAGCAGTACTTC. As protein: CASSAGQQGYEQYF.

The chain carries TRBV7-9 and TRBJ1-1, with D unresolved. Germline CDR1 SEHNR, CDR2 FQNEAQ (reference sequence). This CDR3 comprises 15 residues. The V and J ends lost 1 base and 3 bases respectively, with 12 bases between them. The CDR3 region is CASSLERGYYTEAFF. CDR3 nucleotide sequence: TGTGCCAGCAGCTTAGAACGGGGATATTACACTGAAGCTTTCTTT.

The rearrangement links TRBV6-1 to TRBJ2-3; TRBD2 agrees at 8 bases. Germline-derived CDR1 and CDR2 are MNHNS and SASEGT. CDR3 length equals 16 residues. V was clipped by 2 bases and J by 4 bases; unmatched bases: 8. The CDR3 DNA reads TGTGCCAGCAGTGAAATCCCGGGGGGGAACTCAGATACGCAGTATTTT. Translation gives CASSEIPGGNSDTQYF.

The chain employs TRBV10-3 and TRBJ1-2; perhaps TRBD1 as D (6 bases). The CDR3 is 15 residues long. Trimming cost V 2 bases and J 0 bases, with 10 bases left between them. Germline V lookup: CDR1 ENHRY, CDR2 SYGVKD. CDR3 region: CAISEHRDANYGYTF. The CDR3 bases are TGTGCCATCAGTGAGCACAGGGACGCTAACTATGGCTACACCTTC.

This clone was counted between two and nine times. The chain combines TRBV7-9 with TRBJ1-6; TRBD1 matches 8 bases. Germline V CDR1 and CDR2: SEHNR, FQNEAQ (reference sequence). The junction had 7 bases not matched to a gene; V was cut back by 3 bases and J by 9 bases. CDR3 length equals 15 residues. As DNA, the CDR3 is TGTGCCAGCAGCTTCTCACAGGGGGTAGGTTCACCCCTCCACTTT. Translation: CASSFSQGVGSPLHF. Complete variable domain (other parts from reference TRBV7-9 and TRBJ1-6): DTGVSQNPRHKITKRGQNVTFRCDPISEHNRLYWYRQTLGQGPEFLTYFQNEAQLEKSRLLSDRFSAERPKGSFSTLEIQRTEQGDSAMYLCASSFSQGVGSPLHFGNGTRLTVT.

The sample holds a few counts of this clone. The V gene is TRBV5-1, the J gene TRBJ1-1; D is uncertain. The CDR3 runs to 13 residues. The V and J ends lost 4 bases and 4 bases respectively, with 11 bases between them. The V gene's germline CDR1 is SGHRS and CDR2 YFSETQ. CDR3 nucleotides: TGCGCCAGCAGCCCCGAACAGATCACTGAAGCTTTCTTT. Translating it yields CASSPEQITEAFF.

This CDR3 is CASSQRQGAQGVVAFF. CDR3 coding DNA: TGTGCCAGCAGCCAGCGACAGGGGGCGCAGGGGGTGGTAGCTTTCTTT. The chain joins TRBV7-9 to TRBJ1-1; 10 bases fit TRBD1. The length of the CDR3 is 16 residues. The germline V gene has CDR1 SEHNR and CDR2 FQNEAQ (reference sequence). The ends lost 5 bases at V and 10 bases at J; junction bases unmatched: 16.

This sequence joins TRBV15 and TRBJ2-7; D is unclear. In germline, CDR1 is LNHNV, CDR2 YYDKDF (reference sequence). CDR3 length: 13 amino acids. The germline V and J ends were trimmed by 1 base and 3 bases, with 7 bases remaining between them. The CDR3 here is CATSRVSDYEQYF. In nucleotides, the CDR3 is TGTGCCACCAGCAGAGTGTCAGACTACGAGCAGTACTTC.

The CDR3 nucleotides are TGTGCCAGCAGCTTAGTTGGGACAGGATCCTACGAGCAGTACTTC. Translation: CASSLVGTGSYEQYF. This rearrangement joins TRBV13 to TRBJ2-7; the match to TRBD1 covers 8 bases. This CDR3 region has 15 residues. CDR1 and CDR2 (germline): PRHDT, FYEKMQ (reference sequence). The V and J ends lost 1 base and 1 base, in that order; junction bases with no gene match: 3.

This clone was recorded once. The V and J genes are TRBV6-5 and TRBJ2-2, with a possible D match to TRBD1 (6 bases). Trimming took off 2 bases at V and 7 bases at J, with 14 bases between the two ends. The germline V gene has CDR1 MNHEY and CDR2 SVGAGI. CDR3 length: 15 residues. The CDR3 region is CASSYAPGADGELFF. CDR3 DNA sequence: TGTGCCAGCAGTTACGCTCCAGGGGCAGACGGGGAGCTGTTTTTT.

This rearrangement joins TRBV11-2 to TRBJ2-7, with D tentatively TRBD2 (5 bases). The V end lost 5 bases, the J end lost 6 bases, and 11 bases lay between the germline ends. CDR1 and CDR2 (germline): SGHAT, FQNNGV. This CDR3 spans 12 amino acids. The CDR3 is CASSPGSGEQYF. Here the CDR3 DNA reads TGTGCCAGCAGCCCGGGGTCGGGCGAGCAGTACTTC.

The chain couples TRBV6-4 to TRBJ1-1; no reliable D call. The CDR3 is made up of 15 amino acids. Trimming removed 0 bases from V and 4 bases from J, with 12 bases in between. Germline-derived CDR1 and CDR2 are MRHNA and SNTAGT. CDR3 in amino acids: CASSDSAGGGTEAFF. DNA for the CDR3: TGTGCCAGCAGTGACTCTGCGGGAGGTGGCACTGAAGCTTTCTTT.

V and J are TRBV6-1 and TRBJ1-2, with 10 bases aligning to TRBD1. The V and J ends lost 7 bases and 4 bases, in that order; junction bases with no gene match: 6. This CDR3 has 14 residues. The germline gives CDR1 MNHNS, CDR2 SASEGT. The CDR3: CASTDGQGVYGYTF. The CDR3 DNA sequence: TGTGCCAGCACCGATGGACAGGGGGTCTATGGCTACACCTTC.

The chain has TRBV30 and TRBJ2-6, with D perhaps TRBD2 (6 bases). With 5 bases removed from V and 0 bases from J, the gap between germline ends came to 14 bases. From germline, CDR1 is GTSNPN and CDR2 SVGIG (reference sequence). The CDR3 consists of 16 residues. The CDR3 reads CAWSGTPDSGANVLTF. The CDR3 DNA follows: TGTGCCTGGTCCGGGACTCCTGACTCTGGGGCCAACGTCCTGACTTTC.

The chain has TRBV7-7 and TRBJ2-3; tentative D call: TRBD2 (5 bases). V was pared by 1 base and J by 1 base, with 9 bases between. The germline V gene has CDR1 SSHAT and CDR2 FNYEAQ (reference sequence). The CDR3 is made up of 15 amino acids. The CDR3 protein is CASSLGGPGTDTQYF. The CDR3 DNA is TGTGCCAGCAGCTTAGGAGGGCCGGGCACAGATACGCAGTATTTT.

This clone has a single count. The chain couples TRBV5-8 to TRBJ1-5; 8 bases agree with TRBD1. This CDR3 contains 15 residues. CDR1 is SGHTS and CDR2 is YDEGEE in the germline V gene. Trimming removed 3 bases from V and 6 bases from J; junction bases left unmatched: 8. The CDR3 region is CASSSLTGAIQPQHF. CDR3 DNA: TGTGCCAGCAGCTCCCTGACAGGGGCGATTCAGCCCCAGCATTTT.